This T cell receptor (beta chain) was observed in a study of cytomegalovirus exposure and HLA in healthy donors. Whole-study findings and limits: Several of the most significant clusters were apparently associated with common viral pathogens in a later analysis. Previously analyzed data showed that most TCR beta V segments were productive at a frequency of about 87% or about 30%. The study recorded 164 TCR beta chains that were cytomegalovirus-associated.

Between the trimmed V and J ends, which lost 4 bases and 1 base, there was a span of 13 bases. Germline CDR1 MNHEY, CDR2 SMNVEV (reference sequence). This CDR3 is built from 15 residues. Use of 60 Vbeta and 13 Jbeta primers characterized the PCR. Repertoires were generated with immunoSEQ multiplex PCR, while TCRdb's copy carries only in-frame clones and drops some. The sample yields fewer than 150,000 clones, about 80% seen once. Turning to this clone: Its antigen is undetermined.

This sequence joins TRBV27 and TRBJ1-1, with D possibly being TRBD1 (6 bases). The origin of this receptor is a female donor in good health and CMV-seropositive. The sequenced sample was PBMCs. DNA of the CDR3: TGTGCCAGCAGTTACAGGGTTGGTGAGAACACTGAAGCTTTCTTT. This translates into CASSYRVGENTEAFF.